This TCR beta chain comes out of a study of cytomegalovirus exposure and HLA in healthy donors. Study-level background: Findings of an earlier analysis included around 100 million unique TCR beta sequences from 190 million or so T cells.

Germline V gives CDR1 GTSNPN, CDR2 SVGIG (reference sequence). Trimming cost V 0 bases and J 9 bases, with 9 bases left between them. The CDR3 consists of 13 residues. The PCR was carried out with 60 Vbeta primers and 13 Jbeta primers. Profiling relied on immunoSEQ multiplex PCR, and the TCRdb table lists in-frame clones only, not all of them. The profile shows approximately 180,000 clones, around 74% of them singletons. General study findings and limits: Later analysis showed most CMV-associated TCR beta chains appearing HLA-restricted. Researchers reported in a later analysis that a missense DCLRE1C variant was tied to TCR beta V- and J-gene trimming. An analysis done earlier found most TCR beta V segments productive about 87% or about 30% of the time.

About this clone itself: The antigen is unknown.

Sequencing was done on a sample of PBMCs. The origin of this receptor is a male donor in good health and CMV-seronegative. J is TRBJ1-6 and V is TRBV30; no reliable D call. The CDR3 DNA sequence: TGTGCCTGGAGTGTTCAGCCGGGTTCACCCCTCCACTTT. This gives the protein CAWSVQPGSPLHF.